This T cell receptor (beta chain) originates from a study of blood T cell repertoires in COVID-19. Study details: COVID-19 samples from acute and convalescent phases originated in the United States, Italy and Spain. T cells, B-cell-depleted T cells, or PBMCs provided the cDNA or gDNA that served as material.

In germline, CDR1 is MDHEN, CDR2 SYDVKM. J was trimmed by 1 base and V by 3 bases; bases with no gene match: 2. The length of the CDR3 is 15 residues. Authors' processing steps: It was from reference gene primer amplification that nucleated cell counts were estimated. Sequenced by immunoSEQ multiplex PCR; TCRdb stores in-frame clones only, minus some. Clonal size and the V and J genes are those of that table, whereas D and trimming came from the DNA. This table holds approximately 85,000 clones, around 90% found once. The V call is TRBV28, the J call TRBJ2-5, with 10 bases identical to TRBD1. Source material: peripheral blood. The receptor comes from a woman older than 75 with active or convalescent COVID-19. The DNA of the CDR3 is TGTGCCAGCAGTTTCGGACAGGGGGGCCAAGAGACCCAGTACTTC. Translating gives CASSFGQGGQETQYF.